Listed here are 18 T cell receptor beta chains from one sample, sequenced in a study of tumor and adjacent non-tumor tissue in lung cancer. Three rounds of nested PCR, following a modified ARM-PCR protocol, produced the TCRbeta library. In TCRdb, the multiplex PCR reads were re-called with MiXCR into one record per CDR3 protein. Counted here are tens of thousands of distinct CDR3 sequences, almost 60% occurring once; the ten biggest clones make up just over 20%. No cell sorting was done before RNA was extracted from the tissue. The sequencing input was lung tumor tissue. The receptor set was obtained from a man aged 45 to 65 with non-small cell lung cancer.

The chain has TRBV29-1 and TRBJ2-7; 7 bases map to TRBD1. V was clipped by 4 bases and J by 2 bases; unmatched bases: 8. This CDR3 contains 14 residues. Looked up from germline, CDR1 is SQVTM and CDR2 is ANQGSEA. The DNA for the CDR3 is TGCAGCGTTGCATTGGAAACAGGGGCCTACGAGCAGTACTTC. Amino acid sequence: CSVALETGAYEQYF.

In the case of this clonotype: Germline and junction disagree at one end, which may indicate a read error. The chain is built from TRBV20-1 and TRBJ2-1; 9 nucleotides line up with TRBD2. The CDR3 consists of 16 residues. The germline V gene encodes CDR1 DFQATT and CDR2 SNEGSKA (reference sequence). CDR3 DNA sequence: TGCAGTGCTAGAGATTTTGCGGGAGGGTCCTACAGTGAGCAGTTCTTC. Translation gives CSARDFAGGSYSEQFF.

This clonotype appeared many times. The CDR3 sequence: CASTSGGPHGTQYF. The CDR3 bases are TGTGCCAGTACTAGCGGGGGACCTCACGGTACGCAGTATTTT. The chain links TRBV7-9 to TRBJ2-3; 11 nucleotides line up with TRBD2. V gave up 9 bases and J gave up 8 bases; unmatched junction bases: 10. From germline, CDR1 is SEHNR and CDR2 FQNEAQ (reference sequence). The CDR3 length is 14 residues.

At least ten counts were recorded for this clonotype. The CDR3 bases are TGTGCCAGCAGCTTGGTGGGGGGTGCGCAGTATTTT. Translation: CASSLVGGAQYF. The chain is built from TRBV5-4 and TRBJ2-3; D possibly corresponds to TRBD2 (6 bases). Trimming removed 0 bases at V and 10 bases at J, with 9 bases between. The germline CDR1 and CDR2 sequences are SGHNT and YYREEE (reference sequence). The CDR3 is 12 amino acids. Full variable domain (rest looked up from reference TRBV5-4 and TRBJ2-3): ETGVTQSPTHLIKTRGQQVTLRCSSQSGHNTVSWYQQALGQGPQFIFQYYREEENGRGNFPPRFSGLQFPNYSSELNVNALELDDSALYLCASSLVGGAQYFGPGTRLTVL.

Comments on this clonotype: A read error may produce the germline difference seen at one junction end. This rearrangement joins TRBV28 to TRBJ2-1, with TRBD2 as a possible D gene (6 bases). The CDR3 runs to 15 residues. The germline V gene encodes CDR1 MDHEN and CDR2 SYDVKM. CDR3 amino acids: CASSLGGPKYNERFF. The CDR3 DNA follows: TGTGCCAGCAGCCTAGGAGGGCCGAAATACAATGAGCGGTTCTTC.

This clonotype was counted only a few times. The junction shows a germline mismatch at one end, possibly a read error. The V gene is TRBV6-2 or TRBV6-3, the J gene TRBJ2-7; 8 bases are a match to TRBD2. Germline assignment: CDR1 MNHEY and CDR2 SVGEGT. CDR3 length: 13 amino acids. CDR3 bases: TGTGCCAGCAGTTACGGGCGGTGGCGGGGGGCCCAATTC. The encoded protein is CASSYGRWRGAQF.

The chain couples TRBV29-1 to TRBJ2-2, with D unclear. The germline V gene encodes CDR1 SQVTM and CDR2 ANQGSEA. This CDR3 comprises 14 residues. V lost 8 bases, J lost 1 base, and 14 bases lay in between. The chain's CDR3 is CSIVSSLNTGELFF. The DNA for the CDR3 is TGCAGCATTGTAAGTAGCCTGAACACCGGGGAGCTGTTTTTT.

The table lists this clonotype with many counts. The V and J genes are TRBV7-9 and TRBJ2-3; no clear D. The CDR3 totals 11 residues. With 5 bases removed from V and 5 bases from J, the gap between germline ends came to 5 bases. Germline V CDR1 and CDR2: SEHNR, FQNEAQ (reference sequence). CDR3 sequence (DNA): TGTGCCAGCAGCCTACTAGATACGCAGTATTTT. This codes for CASSLLDTQYF. Variable domain in full (rest from reference TRBV7-9 and TRBJ2-3): DTGVSQNPRHKITKRGQNVTFRCDPISEHNRLYWYRQTLGQGPEFLTYFQNEAQLEKSRLLSDRFSAERPKGSFSTLEIQRTEQGDSAMYLCASSLLDTQYFGPGTRLTVL.

Details on this clonotype: A clone one base away is much larger, so this may be a read error. The chain carries TRBV6-6 and TRBJ1-2; D is possibly TRBD1 (6 bases). CDR3 size: 17 residues. Germline V CDR1 and CDR2: MNHNY, SVGAGI (reference sequence). This chain's CDR3 is CASSYPPGLQGNYGYAF. CDR3 nucleotide sequence: TGTGCCAGCAGTTACCCCCCGGGCCTACAGGGTAACTATGGCTACGCCTTC.

The rearrangement links TRBV5-6 to TRBJ1-6, with D perhaps TRBD1 (5 bases). The germline V gene has CDR1 SGHDT and CDR2 YYEEEE. Trimming pared 6 bases from V and 6 bases from J, leaving 16 bases between. This CDR3 is 15 amino acids long. The CDR3 bases are TGTGCCAGCACCCTTCTCGGACATAGTAATTCACCCCTCCACTTT. Translated, it gives CASTLLGHSNSPLHF.

On this clonotype itself: This sequence may be a read error, since a much larger clone differs from it by one base. The rearrangement joins TRBV6-5 to TRBJ2-2; weak D call: TRBD1 (6 bases). The V gene lost 2 bases and the J gene lost 4 bases, with 11 bases spanning the gap. There are 15 residues in the CDR3. Germline values: CDR1 MNHEY, CDR2 SVGAGI. The DNA for the CDR3 is TGTGCCAGCAGTTACATGCCCAGGGGCACCGGGGAGCTGTTTTTT. It codes for CASSYMPRGTGELFF.

This clonotype has ten or more counts. The chain uses TRBV6-6 and TRBJ2-3, with 9 nucleotides matching TRBD2. CDR3 length equals 15 residues. Germline V gene sequence: CDR1 MNHNY, CDR2 SVGAGI (reference sequence). V trimming: 8 bases; J trimming: 5 bases; junction bases outside the gene matches: 11. CDR3: CASGGVAGVGDTQYF. CDR3 DNA: TGTGCCAGCGGAGGGGTAGCGGGAGTAGGAGATACGCAGTATTTT.

This clonotype has just one count. A much larger clone differs by one base, so this may be a read error. The chain links TRBV6-5 to TRBJ2-3; 7 bases map to TRBD2. This CDR3 contains 13 residues. Germline V gene data show CDR1 as MNHEY and CDR2 as SVGAGI. The CDR3, as DNA: TGTGTCAGCAGGGACGGGGGGACAGATACGCAGTATTTT. Amino acid sequence: CVSRDGGTDTQYF.

Details on this clonotype: Sequence at one end of the junction differs from germline and may be a read error. This rearrangement joins TRBV5-6 to TRBJ1-1; the D gene is possibly TRBD1 (5 bases). This CDR3 region has 18 residues. Germline V gene lookup returns CDR1 SGHDT and CDR2 YYEEEE. CDR3 amino acids: CVSSWAGSVSGLNTEAFF. CDR3 bases: TGTGTCAGCAGCTGGGCAGGGTCGGTATCCGGGTTGAATACTGAAGCTTTCTTT.

Note on this clonotype: This CDR3 is missing its conserved last phenylalanine or tryptophan, likely due to a read error. The DNA is left out, because the CDR3 cannot be placed on it with certainty; the CDR3 is given as TCRdb lists it. This sequence joins TRBV10-1 and TRBJ2-1. The CDR3 comprises 11 residues, both ends counted. Looked up from germline, CDR1 is WNHNN and CDR2 is SYGVQD (reference sequence). CDR3: CASSGSDEQSL.

Of note for this clonotype: It may be a read error: a sequence one base away is much more abundant. This rearrangement joins TRBV14 to TRBJ2-2, with D unclear. Germline V lookup: CDR1 SGHDN, CDR2 FVKESK. The CDR3 runs 17 residues. The ends were cut back, 0 bases at V and 7 bases at J, with 18 bases in the middle. CDR3 residues: CASSQELGPIGIGELFF. The CDR3, as DNA: TGTGCCAGCAGCCAAGAGCTCGGTCCCATTGGTATCGGGGAGCTGTTTTTT.

Only a few counts were recorded for this clonotype. This chain connects TRBV13 to TRBJ1-1; D is unresolved. CDR1 and CDR2 (germline): PRHDT, FYEKMQ (reference sequence). This CDR3 has 19 residues. Between the trimmed V and J ends, which lost 1 base and 2 bases, there was a span of 23 bases. This CDR3 reads CASSLDRSRFRGVNTEAFF. The CDR3 DNA reads as TGTGCCAGCAGCTTAGATCGGAGTCGGTTCCGGGGAGTCAACACTGAAGCTTTCTTT.

This clonotype has just a few counts. The chain is built from TRBV20-1 and TRBJ1-2, with D unresolved. The CDR3 length is 13 residues. From germline, CDR1 is DFQATT and CDR2 SNEGSKA (reference sequence). V was trimmed by 0 bases and J by 3 bases, leaving 8 bases between them. CDR3 coding DNA: TGCAGTGCTAGAGATACGGGTCACTATGGCTACACCTTC. Residues: CSARDTGHYGYTF.